This T cell receptor beta chain was recorded in a study of cytomegalovirus exposure and HLA in healthy donors. In the study overall: Of approximately 400 genotyped donors, around 76% clustered with self-reported Caucasian donors. Study-wide findings and caveats: For most TCR sequences rarity was the rule, although some public TCRs occurred in many donors.

This clone was seen a handful of times. The antigen remains undetermined. The germline gives CDR1 MNHNS, CDR2 SASEGT. V was trimmed by 3 bases and J by 5 bases, leaving 11 bases between them. The CDR3 sequence is 14 residues long. Primers for the PCR totalled 60 Vbeta and 13 Jbeta. The assay was immunoSEQ multiplex PCR, and TCRdb's table has in-frame clones only and misses some. This table holds 100,000 to 150,000 clones, about a sixth found once. The sequence derives from a female donor in good health and CMV-seropositive. This chain uses TRBV6-1 with TRBJ2-4; D unresolved. Input material: PBMCs. The CDR3 sequence: CASSDIAVENIQYF. The CDR3 DNA reads TGTGCCAGCAGTGATATCGCGGTTGAAAACATTCAGTACTTC.